The next 26 T cell receptor beta chains were all read from a single sample in a study of metastatic and nonmetastatic thyroid tumors. All patients reached thyroid surgery having received no treatment beforehand. TCRdb reanalyzed the PCR reads with MiXCR. The sample records around 9,000 clones, more than 25% being singletons. Sequencing was performed on adjacent normal tissue. The source of these receptors is a female donor with papillary thyroid cancer or a benign thyroid nodule (not recorded which). Some clones in this sample may be carry-over from other donors' samples.

This clone has only a few counts. V gene TRBV27 combines with J gene TRBJ2-7; D call uncertain. Germline V gene lookup returns CDR1 MNHEY and CDR2 SMNVEV (reference sequence). The V and J ends lost 5 bases and 5 bases respectively, with 13 bases between them. The CDR3 runs 13 residues. The CDR3 region has the DNA TGTGCCAGCAGTAGACAAGGGCCCCACGAGCAGTACTTC. Translating gives CASSRQGPHEQYF.

The rearrangement joins TRBV7-3 to TRBJ1-1; TRBD1 aligns across 7 bases. V lost 2 bases to trimming and J lost 6 bases; unmatched junction nucleotides: 15. CDR3 length: 17 amino acids. Per germline, CDR1 SGHTA and CDR2 FQGTGA. CDR3 protein: CASSLLRMEQGTAEAFF. The CDR3 nucleotides read TGTGCCAGCAGCTTACTTAGAATGGAGCAGGGGACAGCTGAAGCTTTCTTT. The whole variable domain, filled in from reference TRBV7-3 and TRBJ1-1, reads GAGVSQTPSNKVTEKGKYVELRCDPISGHTALYWYRQSLGQGPEFLIYFQGTGAADDSGLPNDRFFAVRPEGSVSTLKIQRTERGDSAVYLCASSLLRMEQGTAEAFFGQGTRLTVV.

About this clone: This likely comes from a read error, as the CDR3 has no conserved phenylalanine or tryptophan at its end. The chain has TRBV11-1 and TRBJ2-3; 8 bases are shared with TRBD2. Germline CDR1 is SGHAT and CDR2 is FQDESV (reference sequence). The J segment lost 2 bases and the V segment lost 3 bases, leaving 4 bases of the junction unmatched. The CDR3 has 15 residues. CDR3 sequence: CASSLSGRDTDTQYS. The CDR3 DNA is TGTGCCAGCAGCTTGAGCGGGAGAGACACAGATACGCAGTATTCT.

Within the sample, this clone is medium-sized. The rearrangement uses TRBV20-1 and TRBJ2-7, with D unresolved. There are 11 residues in the CDR3. Germline V gene data show CDR1 as DFQATT and CDR2 as SNEGSKA (reference sequence). V lost 5 bases, J lost 5 bases, and 10 bases lay in between. CDR3 nucleotides: TGCAGTGCTCACAAAGGTAACGAGCAGTACTTC. Its translation is CSAHKGNEQYF.

This clone is categorized as medium-sized (0.01 to 0.1%). This chain links TRBV7-8 with TRBJ1-1, with 8 bases matching TRBD1. Germline values: CDR1 SGHVS, CDR2 FQNEAQ. J gave up 5 bases and V 2 bases, and 1 base lay outside the gene matches. The CDR3 spans 13 residues. This CDR3 reads CASSLTGGTEAFF. As DNA, the CDR3 is TGTGCCAGCAGCTTAACAGGGGGGACTGAAGCTTTCTTT.

This clone was recorded at least ten times. The rearrangement links TRBV5-8 to TRBJ2-7, with TRBD1 matching 11 bases. Germline V CDR1 and CDR2: SGHTS, YDEGEE. V lost 0 bases, J lost 2 bases, and 4 bases stayed unmatched. The CDR3 runs 16 residues. The CDR3 spells CASSLAPGQGAYEQYF. DNA of the CDR3: TGTGCCAGCAGCTTGGCCCCGGGACAGGGGGCCTACGAGCAGTACTTC.

A few counts support this clone. The chain couples TRBV7-2 to TRBJ1-3; no clear D gene. CDR1 and CDR2 from the germline V gene are SGHTA and FQGNSA. The CDR3 contains 13 residues. Trimming took 3 bases from V and 1 from J, leaving 4 bases between them. The CDR3 loop is CASSLGSGNTIYF. For the CDR3, the DNA is TGTGCCAGCAGCTTGGGGTCTGGAAACACCATATATTTT.

This clone was detected only a few times. The gene calls are TRBV28 and TRBJ1-1, with D possibly matching TRBD1 (5 bases). Trimming shortened V by 4 bases and J by 7 bases, and 7 bases separated the two germline ends. The CDR3 runs to 11 residues. From germline, CDR1 is MDHEN and CDR2 SYDVKM. The CDR3 bases are TGTGCCAGCAGTTCGACAGTTGAAGCTTTCTTT. This sequence encodes CASSSTVEAFF.

In its sample, this clone was seen a few times. This chain uses TRBV6-5 with TRBJ1-5; D uncertain. Germline V gene lookup returns CDR1 MNHEY and CDR2 SVGAGI. The CDR3 has 13 residues. V was trimmed by 2 bases and J by 4 bases, leaving 6 bases between them. This CDR3 reads CASSYRDNQPQHF. CDR3 in DNA: TGTGCCAGCAGTTACCGAGATAATCAGCCCCAGCATTTT.

This clone was seen more than once but under ten times. This sequence joins TRBV6-1 and TRBJ1-2; TRBD1 agrees at 9 bases. Trimming took 10 bases from V and 6 from J; bases not matched to a gene: 15. In germline, CDR1 is MNHNS, CDR2 SASEGT. This CDR3 has 15 residues. As DNA, the CDR3 is TGTGCCACCCTACCATTGACAGGGGGAAATAATGGCTACACCTTC. This sequence encodes CATLPLTGGNNGYTF.

The rearrangement joins TRBV19 to TRBJ1-2; a weak D match, TRBD1 (5 bases). V lost 8 bases to trimming and J lost 4 bases, with 20 bases between them. CDR3 size: 15 residues. The germline V gene encodes CDR1 LNHDA and CDR2 SQIVND (reference sequence). The CDR3 coding sequence is TGTGCCAGTCCGAAATACCGGGACCACCTCTATGGCTACACCTTC. Amino acids: CASPKYRDHLYGYTF.

Remarks on this clone: A junction boundary mismatches the germline segment, possibly from a read error. The V call is TRBV6-2 or TRBV6-3, the J call TRBJ2-1, with 9 bases that match TRBD1. CDR3 length: 14 residues. The germline V gene encodes CDR1 MNHEY and CDR2 SVGEGT. DNA for the CDR3: TGTGCCAGCAGTTACCGGGACAGGGCGGATGAGCAGTTCTTT. Translation gives CASSYRDRADEQFF.

The chain has TRBV5-4 and TRBJ1-2; possible D gene TRBD1, 5 bases. The V end lost 0 bases, the J end lost 8 bases, and 14 bases lay between the germline ends. Germline V lookup: CDR1 SGHNT, CDR2 YYREEE (reference sequence). The CDR3 spans 14 residues. CDR3 nucleotide sequence: TGTGCCAGCAGCTTGGGGGGGTCCCGGAAGGGCTACACCTTC. Protein product: CASSLGGSRKGYTF.

In its sample, this clone ranks as medium-sized. This chain links TRBV19 with TRBJ1-1; D is unclear. Deletions cut 4 bases from V and 0 bases from J, with 6 bases between. Germline V gene sequence: CDR1 LNHDA, CDR2 SQIVND (reference sequence). This CDR3 is built from 13 residues. CDR3 DNA sequence: TGTGCCAGTAGTACTGTCTTGAACACTGAAGCTTTCTTT. Protein product: CASSTVLNTEAFF.

This clone was seen a handful of times. The chain carries TRBV6-2 or TRBV6-3 and TRBJ2-5; D is uncertain. V was clipped by 2 bases and J by 10 bases, with 14 bases between them. The CDR3 consists of 13 residues. The germline gives CDR1 MNHEY, CDR2 SVGEGT. The CDR3 DNA reads as TGTGCCAGCAGTTACCTGGAGCAAGATATCCAGTACTTC. Amino acids: CASSYLEQDIQYF.

This clone was observed a handful of times. This rearrangement joins TRBV12-3 or TRBV12-4 to TRBJ2-7; 10 nucleotides match TRBD1. The CDR3 runs 18 residues. With V trimmed by 3 bases and J by 0 bases, 11 bases remained unmatched. DNA of the CDR3: TGTGCCAGCAGTTTCGGAGGGTCTGGGACAGGGGACTCCTACGAGCAGTACTTC. Its translation is CASSFGGSGTGDSYEQYF.

The chain joins TRBV20-1 to TRBJ1-2; D possibly corresponds to TRBD1 (6 bases). Germline assignment: CDR1 DFQATT and CDR2 SNEGSKA (reference sequence). V lost 0 bases to trimming and J lost 5 bases, with 13 bases between them. The CDR3 runs 14 residues. CDR3 residues: CSARERGAGYGYTF. CDR3 in DNA: TGCAGTGCTAGAGAAAGGGGGGCAGGGTATGGCTACACCTTC.

This clone showed up just a few times. V is TRBV19 and J is TRBJ2-2, with D possibly being TRBD1 (5 bases). The germline gives CDR1 LNHDA, CDR2 SQIVND (reference sequence). The ends were cut back, 5 bases at V and 6 bases at J, with 13 bases in the middle. The CDR3 extends over 14 amino acids. In nucleotides, the CDR3 is TGTGCCAGTAGTTACCAGGGTATACCCGGGGAGCTGTTTTTT. Residues: CASSYQGIPGELFF.

This clone came up a few times. The V gene is TRBV2, the J gene TRBJ2-7, with D maybe TRBD2 (6 bases). Trimming removed 7 bases from V and 4 bases from J, with 20 bases in between. The CDR3 is 15 amino acids. Germline CDR1 SNHLY, CDR2 FYNNEI. The CDR3 sequence: CASMRVAVVSYEQYF. The DNA of the CDR3 is TGTGCCAGCATGAGGGTAGCGGTAGTATCTTACGAGCAGTACTTC.

This clone was seen only a few times. The chain uses TRBV20-1 and TRBJ2-7; perhaps TRBD2 as D (6 bases). The CDR3 is 15 residues long. CDR1 and CDR2 from the germline V gene are DFQATT and SNEGSKA (reference sequence). Trimming stripped 3 bases from V and 5 bases from J, with 20 bases between. CDR3 sequence (DNA): TGCAGTGCTAGCATCCCTCTGGCGGGACTCGACGAGCAGTACTTC. It encodes CSASIPLAGLDEQYF.

This clone is labeled medium-sized. The rearrangement joins TRBV7-2 to TRBJ2-7; a weak D match, TRBD2 (6 bases). In germline, CDR1 is SGHTA, CDR2 FQGNSA. The ends were cut back, 3 bases at V and 2 bases at J, with 17 bases in the middle. This CDR3 region has 16 residues. Here the CDR3 reads CASSFIPAGRPYEQYF. For the CDR3, the DNA is TGTGCCAGCAGCTTTATCCCTGCGGGAAGACCCTACGAGCAGTACTTC.

This clone was observed a handful of times. The chain combines TRBV6-1 with TRBJ1-5; no clear D gene. The ends were cut back, 10 bases at V and 8 bases at J, with 9 bases in the middle. The CDR3 contains 10 residues. Germline V gene lookup returns CDR1 MNHNS and CDR2 SASEGT. CDR3 sequence reads: CAIPGEPQHF. The DNA for the CDR3 is TGTGCCATCCCTGGGGAGCCCCAGCATTTT.

This clone qualifies as medium-sized (0.01 to 0.1%). This chain uses TRBV10-3 with TRBJ1-2, with D possibly matching TRBD1 (5 bases). The CDR3 sequence is 16 residues long. Trimming took off 3 bases at V and 8 bases at J, with 22 bases between the two ends. Germline values: CDR1 ENHRY, CDR2 SYGVKD. The DNA for the CDR3 is TGTGCCATCAGTGACAGTGGGGCACGGTCAGAACAGGGCTACACCTTC. The encoded protein is CAISDSGARSEQGYTF.

This clone was seen many times. The genes are TRBV5-4 and TRBJ1-3; D not resolved. The CDR3 length is 15 residues. Germline CDR1 reads SGHNT; CDR2 reads YYREEE (reference sequence). Trimming removed 0 bases from V and 0 bases from J, with 7 bases in between. In DNA form, the CDR3 reads TGTGCCAGCAGCTTGGATGCGGGCTCTGGAAACACCATATATTTT. Translation gives CASSLDAGSGNTIYF.

Of note for this clone: Just one base apart from a much larger clone, this may be a read error. This chain uses TRBV9 with TRBJ1-3; D is ambiguous. V shed 0 bases and J shed 3 bases, with 4 bases lying between them. Per the germline V gene, CDR1 is SGDLS and CDR2 is YYNGEE. The CDR3 is made up of 13 amino acids. The CDR3 DNA sequence: TGTGCCAGCAGCGTAGAGGATGGAAACACCATATATTTT. Protein: CASSVEDGNTIYF.

In this sample, this clone is medium-sized. This chain links TRBV25-1 with TRBJ1-1; D unclear. The germline V and J ends were trimmed by 4 bases and 10 bases, with 13 bases remaining between them. Germline CDR1 is MGHDK and CDR2 is SYGVNS. The length of the CDR3 is 12 residues. In DNA, the CDR3 is TGTGCCAGCAGTGGGTACCAGGTTCGAGCTTTCTTT. Translation: CASSGYQVRAFF.